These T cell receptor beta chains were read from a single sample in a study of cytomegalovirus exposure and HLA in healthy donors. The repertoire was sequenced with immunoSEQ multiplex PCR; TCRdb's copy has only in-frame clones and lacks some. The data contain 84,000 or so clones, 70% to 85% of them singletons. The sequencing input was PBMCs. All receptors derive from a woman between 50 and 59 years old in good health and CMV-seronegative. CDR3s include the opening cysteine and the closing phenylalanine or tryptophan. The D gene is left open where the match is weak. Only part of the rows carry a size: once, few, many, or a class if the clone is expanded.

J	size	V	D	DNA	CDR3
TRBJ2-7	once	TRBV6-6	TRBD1	TGTGCCAGCCGGACAGGGGGACGCTCCTACGAGCAGTACTTC	CASRTGGRSYEQYF
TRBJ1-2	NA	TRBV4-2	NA	TGTGCCAGCAGCCAAGATCAGGGTGCTAACTATGGCTACACCTTC	CASSQDQGANYGYTF
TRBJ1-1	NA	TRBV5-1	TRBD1	TGCGCCAGCAGCACTAGAGGGACAGCTGAAGCTTTCTTT	CASSTRGTAEAFF
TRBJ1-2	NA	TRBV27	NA	TGTGCCAGCAGCCCCAGGAGTCGGGGGGTCTATGGCTACACCTTC	CASSPRSRGVYGYTF
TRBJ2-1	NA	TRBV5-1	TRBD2	TGCGCCAGCAGCTTGGTGGTGACTAGCGGGATTGGTGAGCAGTTCTTC	CASSLVVTSGIGEQFF
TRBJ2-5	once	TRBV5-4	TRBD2	TGTGCCAGCAGCACGGCCCCTAGCGGGAGAGGAGAGACCCAGTACTTC	CASSTAPSGRGETQYF
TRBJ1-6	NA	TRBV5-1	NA	TGCGCCAGCAGCTATTTCGCGGAATCACCCCTCCACTTT	CASSYFAESPLHF
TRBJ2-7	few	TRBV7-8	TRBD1	TGTGCCAGCAGCTTAGTGGGACAGGGCTACGAGCAGTACTTC	CASSLVGQGYEQYF
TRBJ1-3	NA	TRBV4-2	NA	TGTGCCAGCAGCCAAGGCAAGGGGGCTGGAAACACCATATATTTT	CASSQGKGAGNTIYF
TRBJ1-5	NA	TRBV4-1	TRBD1	TGCGCCAGCAGCCTCTTGACAGGGATTCAGCCCCAGCATTTT	CASSLLTGIQPQHF
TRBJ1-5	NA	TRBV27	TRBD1	TGTGCCAGCAGTTTCAACGACCCAGGGGGTAATCAGCCCCAGCATTTT	CASSFNDPGGNQPQHF
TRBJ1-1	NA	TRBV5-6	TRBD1	TGTGCCAGCAGCGAACAGGGGGGGTCGCGCCAATCGAACACTGAAGCTTTCTTT	CASSEQGGSRQSNTEAFF
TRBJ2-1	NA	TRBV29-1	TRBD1	TGCAGCGTTGAATCCAGGGGGACCTCCTACAATGAGCAGTTCTTC	CSVESRGTSYNEQFF
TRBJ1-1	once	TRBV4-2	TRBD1	TGTGCCAGCAGCCAAGATCAGGGCAGGGGGATTGGCACTGAAGCTTTCTTT	CASSQDQGRGIGTEAFF
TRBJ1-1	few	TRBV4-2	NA	TGTGCCAGCAGCCAAGTAGGTGGAGCGGACACTGAAGCTTTCTTT	CASSQVGGADTEAFF
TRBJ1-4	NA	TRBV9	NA	TGTGCCAGCAGCGCACAAAGCAGGGGTCACGAAAAACTGTTTTTT	CASSAQSRGHEKLFF
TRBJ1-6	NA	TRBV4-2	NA	TGTGCCAGCAGACAGACACTTAATTCACCCCTCCACTTT	CASRQTLNSPLHF
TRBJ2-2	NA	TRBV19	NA	TGTGCCAGCCAGGGGGGGAACACCGGGGAGCTGTTTTTT	CASQGGNTGELFF
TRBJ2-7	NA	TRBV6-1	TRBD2	TGTGCCAGCAGGGATCGGACTAGCGGCACCCATTGGCAGTACTTC	CASRDRTSGTHWQYF
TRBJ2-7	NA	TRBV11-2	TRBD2	TGTGCCAGCAGCTTAGTAACTAGCGGGGCCCTTTACGAGCAGTACTTC	CASSLVTSGALYEQYF
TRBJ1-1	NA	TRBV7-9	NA	TGTGCCAGCAGCACAGGGACCGCGAACACTGAAGCTTTCTTT	CASSTGTANTEAFF
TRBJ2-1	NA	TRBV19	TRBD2	TGTGCCAGTAGCTCCGGGACTAGCGGCTACAATGAGCAGTTCTTC	CASSSGTSGYNEQFF
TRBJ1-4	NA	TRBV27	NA	TGTGCCAGCAGTTCCATTATGGGGGCCCCAGGACGGGGTGAAAAACTGTTTTTT	CASSSIMGAPGRGEKLFF
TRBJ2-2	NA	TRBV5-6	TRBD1	TGTGCCAGCAGCTGGGCAGGGGACAGTACGAACACCGGGGAGCTGTTTTTT	CASSWAGDSTNTGELFF
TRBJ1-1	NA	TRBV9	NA	TGTGCCAGCAGTACGCCAGATGTCATGAACACTGAAGCTTTCTTT	CASSTPDVMNTEAFF
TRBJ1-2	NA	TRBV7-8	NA	TGTGCCAGCAGCACCACTATTGCCTTGGGGGGGTATGGCTACACCTTC	CASSTTIALGGYGYTF
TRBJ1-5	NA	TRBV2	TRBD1	TGTGCCAGCAGAGCCGGGACAGGGTCCAATCAGCCCCAGCATTTT	CASRAGTGSNQPQHF
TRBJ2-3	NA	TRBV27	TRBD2	TGTGCCAGCATCCCTAGCGGGGGCACAGATACGCAGTATTTT	CASIPSGGTDTQYF
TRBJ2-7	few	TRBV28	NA	TGTGCCAGCAGTTTTTTACAGACCTACGAGCAGTACTTC	CASSFLQTYEQYF
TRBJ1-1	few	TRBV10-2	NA	TGCGCCAGCTTCCTCCCAGGGTGGTCTGAAGCTTTCTTT	CASFLPGWSEAFF
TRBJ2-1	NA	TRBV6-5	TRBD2	TGTGCCAGCAGTGTAGGACTAGCGACTTACAATGAGCAGTTCTTC	CASSVGLATYNEQFF
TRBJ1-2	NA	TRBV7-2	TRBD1	TGTGCCAGCAGCGTAGAAAACAGGGGCGGGAACTATGGCTACACCTTC	CASSVENRGGNYGYTF
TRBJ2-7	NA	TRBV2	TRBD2	TGTGCCAGCAGGGCGGGACTAGCGGCCTCCTACGAGCAGTACTTC	CASRAGLAASYEQYF
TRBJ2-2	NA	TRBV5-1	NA	TGCGCCAGCAGCTTGGTCCTAGCGGGACAGGCAGTCACCGGGGAGCTGTTTTTT	CASSLVLAGQAVTGELFF
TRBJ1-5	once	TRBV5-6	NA	TGTGCCAGCAGCTTGGGGCGGAGCAATCAGCCCCAGCATTTT	CASSLGRSNQPQHF
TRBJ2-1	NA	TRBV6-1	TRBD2	TGTGCCAGTCGAGCGGGGGGGCCCTACAATGAGCAGTTCTTC	CASRAGGPYNEQFF
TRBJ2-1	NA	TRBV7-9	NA	TGTGCCAGCAGGGGACTTCTAGGAAATGAGCAGTTCTTC	CASRGLLGNEQFF
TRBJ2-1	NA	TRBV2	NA	TGTGCCAGCAGTAGGCGGGAAGCCTACAATGAGCAGTTCTTC	CASSRREAYNEQFF
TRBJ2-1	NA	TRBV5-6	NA	TGTGCCAGCTCCCCCAGACCCAGCGGTGGGTATGAGCAGTTCTTC	CASSPRPSGGYEQFF
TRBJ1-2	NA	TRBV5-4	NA	TGTGCCAGCAGGACCTTTAAGGACACAAAATACTATGGCTACACCTTC	CASRTFKDTKYYGYTF
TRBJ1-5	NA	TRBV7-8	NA	TGTGCCAGCAGTCGGGAAACAACGAGCAATCAGCCCCAGCATTTT	CASSRETTSNQPQHF
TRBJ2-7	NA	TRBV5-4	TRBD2	TGTGCCAGCAGCTGGGGCGGGAGGAGCTCCTACGAGCAGTACTTC	CASSWGGRSSYEQYF
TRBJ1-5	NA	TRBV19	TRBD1	TGTGCCAGTAGTATATTCCCGACAGGGAATAGCAATCAGCCCCAGCATTTT	CASSIFPTGNSNQPQHF
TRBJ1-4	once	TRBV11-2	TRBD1	TGTGCCAGCAGCCCATACTTGACAGGGGGTTCTGAAAAACTGTTTTTT	CASSPYLTGGSEKLFF
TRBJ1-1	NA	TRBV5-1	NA	TGCGCCAGCAGCTTGTGGGGCGACACTGAAGCTTTCTTT	CASSLWGDTEAFF
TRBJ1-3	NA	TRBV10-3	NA	TGTGCCATCAGTGAGTCAATAGGGGGATCTGGAAACACCATATATTTT	CAISESIGGSGNTIYF
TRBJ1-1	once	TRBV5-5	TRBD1	TGTGCCAGCAGCTTCTTGCCAGGGGGCAGAGAAGCTTTCTTT	CASSFLPGGREAFF
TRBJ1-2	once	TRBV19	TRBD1	TGTGCCAGTAGTCACAGGGGGCGATTGAATGGCTACACCTTC	CASSHRGRLNGYTF
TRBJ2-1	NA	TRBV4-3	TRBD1	TGCGCCAGCAGCCAAGATGGAATTGACAGGGCATCCTACAATGAGCAGTTCTTC	CASSQDGIDRASYNEQFF
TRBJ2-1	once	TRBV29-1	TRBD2	TGCAGCGTTGGGACTAGCGAGTACAATGAGCAGTTCTTC	CSVGTSEYNEQFF
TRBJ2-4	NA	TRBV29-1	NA	TGCAGCGTTGGACTGTATCAAAACATTCAGTACTTC	CSVGLYQNIQYF
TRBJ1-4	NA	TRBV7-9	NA	TGTGCCAGCAGCTTATCAGGAGGGAGAGAAAAACTGTTTTTT	CASSLSGGREKLFF
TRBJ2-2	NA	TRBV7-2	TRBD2	TGTGCCAGCAGTCAAGCGGGACTGAACACCGGGGAGCTGTTTTTT	CASSQAGLNTGELFF
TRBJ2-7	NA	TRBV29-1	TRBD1	TGCAGCGTCACCCCCGGGACAGGGGGCTTCGAGCAGTACTTC	CSVTPGTGGFEQYF
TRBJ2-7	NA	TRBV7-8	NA	TGTGCCAGCAGCTTACGGGCGGGGTCCTCCTACGAGCAGTACTTC	CASSLRAGSSYEQYF
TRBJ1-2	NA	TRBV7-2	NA	TGTGCCAGCAGCTCAGGGAAGGGCTATGGCTACACCTTC	CASSSGKGYGYTF
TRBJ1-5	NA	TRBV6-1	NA	TGTGCCAGCAGTTGGACGGGGGATAGCAATCAGCCCCAGCATTTT	CASSWTGDSNQPQHF
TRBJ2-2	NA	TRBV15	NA	TGTGCCACCAGCAGAGGGGGAGTGGGAAACACCGGGGAGCTGTTTTTT	CATSRGGVGNTGELFF
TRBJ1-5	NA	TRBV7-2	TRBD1	TGTGCCAGCAGCTTGGACAGGATGTATCAGCCCCAGCATTTT	CASSLDRMYQPQHF
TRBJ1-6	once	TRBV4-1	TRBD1	TGCGCCAGCAGCCAAGTTCCGGGACAGGGTAGTTCATCCCTCCACTTT	CASSQVPGQGSSSLHF